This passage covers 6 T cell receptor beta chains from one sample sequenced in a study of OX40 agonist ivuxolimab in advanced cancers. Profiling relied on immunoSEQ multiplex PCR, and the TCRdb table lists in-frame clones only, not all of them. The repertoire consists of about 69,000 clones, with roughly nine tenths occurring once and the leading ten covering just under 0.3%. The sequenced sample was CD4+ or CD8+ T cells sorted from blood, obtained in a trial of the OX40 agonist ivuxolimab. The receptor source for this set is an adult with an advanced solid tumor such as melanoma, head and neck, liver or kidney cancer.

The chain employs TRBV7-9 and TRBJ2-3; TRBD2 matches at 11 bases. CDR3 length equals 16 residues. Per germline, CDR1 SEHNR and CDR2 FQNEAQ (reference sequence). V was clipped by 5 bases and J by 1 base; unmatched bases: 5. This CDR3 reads CASSVSSGRRTDTQYF. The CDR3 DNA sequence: TGTGCCAGCAGCGTGTCTAGCGGGAGGCGCACAGATACGCAGTATTTT.

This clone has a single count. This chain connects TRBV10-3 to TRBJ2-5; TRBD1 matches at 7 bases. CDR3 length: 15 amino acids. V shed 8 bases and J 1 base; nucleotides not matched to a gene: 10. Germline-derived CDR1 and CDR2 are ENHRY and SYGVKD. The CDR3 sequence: CAIGGKRDSQETQYF. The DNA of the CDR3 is TGTGCCATCGGGGGAAAACGGGACAGCCAAGAGACCCAGTACTTC.

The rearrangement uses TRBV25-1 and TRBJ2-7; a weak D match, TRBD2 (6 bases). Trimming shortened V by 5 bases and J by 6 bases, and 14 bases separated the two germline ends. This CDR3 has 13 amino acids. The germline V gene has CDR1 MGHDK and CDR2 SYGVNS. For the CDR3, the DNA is TGTGCCAGCAGTTCCGGGAGTTCTTTCGAGCAGTACTTC. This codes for CASSSGSSFEQYF.

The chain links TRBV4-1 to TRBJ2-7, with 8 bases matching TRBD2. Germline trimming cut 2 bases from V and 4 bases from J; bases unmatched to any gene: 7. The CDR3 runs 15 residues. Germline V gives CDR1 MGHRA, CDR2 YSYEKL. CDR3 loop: CASSQTGTSLYEQYF. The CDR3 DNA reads TGCGCCAGCAGCCAAACCGGGACTAGTCTTTACGAGCAGTACTTC.

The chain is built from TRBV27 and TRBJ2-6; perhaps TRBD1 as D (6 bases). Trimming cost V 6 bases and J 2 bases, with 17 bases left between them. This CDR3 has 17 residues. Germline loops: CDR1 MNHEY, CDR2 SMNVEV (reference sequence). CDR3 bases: TGTGCCAGCAGCCCTACACAGGGTTCACCTGGGGCCAACGTCCTGACTTTC. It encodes CASSPTQGSPGANVLTF.

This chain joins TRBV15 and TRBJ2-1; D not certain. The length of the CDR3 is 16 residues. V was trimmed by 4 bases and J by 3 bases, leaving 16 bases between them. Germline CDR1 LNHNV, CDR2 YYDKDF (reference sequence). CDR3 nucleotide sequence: TGTGCCACCAGCACCTCGAGTGGACGGAACTACAATGAGCAGTTCTTC. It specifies CATSTSSGRNYNEQFF.